The entry that follows covers one TCR beta chain sequence. Its target is not known. The data were taken from a study of T cells in Graves' hyperthyroidism and ophthalmopathy. Regarding the study as a whole: Ophthalmopathy prediction by the model preceded onset by a median roughly 6 months.

The germline V gene encodes CDR1 SGHKS and CDR2 YYEKEE (reference sequence). The CDR3 has 13 amino acids. V was shortened by 4 bases and J by 8 bases, with 12 bases between the two germline ends. Amplification yielded TCR beta CDR3 regions, with RNA transcripts as the source. Initially, a first-round RT-PCR of the TCR CDR3 employed the HTBI primer set. TCRdb reprocessed the multiplex PCR reads with MiXCR, giving one entry per CDR3 protein. The sample records a few hundred thousand distinct CDR3 sequences, about 18% being singletons. The receptor was derived from a man aged 18 to 35 with Graves' ophthalmopathy. The sequencing sample was made of blood. The rearrangement links TRBV5-5 to TRBJ1-4; D ambiguous. The CDR3 protein is CASSQTRREKLFF. The DNA of the CDR3 is TGTGCCAGCAGCCAAACCCGACGGGAAAAACTGTTTTTT.